Listed here are 28 T cell receptor beta chains from one sample, sequenced in a study of T-cell reconstitution after alpha-beta-depleted transplantation in children. It was with unique molecular identifiers that the TCRbeta library was prepared. TCRdb re-derived calls from the PCR reads in MiXCR, one entry per CDR3 protein. Among almost 600,000 distinct CDR3 sequences listed, roughly 27% were seen once. The source material was PBMCs, sampled before TCRalphabeta/CD19-depleted stem cell transplant. Source of these receptors: a boy in the first two years of life with Wiskott-Aldrich syndrome, due to receive a stem cell transplant.

This clonotype has just a few counts. V usage is TRBV13 and J usage is TRBJ2-7; 12 bases are shared with TRBD2. The CDR3 is made up of 17 amino acids. The germline CDR1 and CDR2 sequences are PRHDT and FYEKMQ (reference sequence). V gave up 2 bases and J gave up 3 bases; unmatched junction bases: 8. CDR3 DNA: TGTGCCAGCAGCTTAACTTCCCTAGCGGGAGGGCGCTACGAGCAGTACTTC. Its protein is CASSLTSLAGGRYEQYF.

This clonotype was seen more than once but under ten times. The V call is TRBV12-3 or TRBV12-4, the J call TRBJ1-5; 7 bases line up with TRBD1. The CDR3 has 14 amino acids. The V and J ends lost 7 bases and 5 bases, in that order; junction bases with no gene match: 8. In DNA, the CDR3 is TGTGCCAGCACCCGGACAGGAGACCATCAGCCCCAGCATTTT. Its protein is CASTRTGDHQPQHF.

V gene TRBV7-9 combines with J gene TRBJ2-3, with D tentatively TRBD1 (5 bases). Per the germline V gene, CDR1 is SEHNR and CDR2 is FQNEAQ (reference sequence). CDR3 size: 15 residues. V dropped 1 base and J dropped 2 bases, with 10 bases sitting between them. CDR3 coding DNA: TGTGCCAGCAGCTTAGACGGACACCCCACAGATACGCAGTATTTT. This gives the protein CASSLDGHPTDTQYF. Based on the CDR3 plus reference TRBV7-9 and TRBJ2-3, the full variable domain is DTGVSQNPRHKITKRGQNVTFRCDPISEHNRLYWYRQTLGQGPEFLTYFQNEAQLEKSRLLSDRFSAERPKGSFSTLEIQRTEQGDSAMYLCASSLDGHPTDTQYFGPGTRLTVL.

The V call is TRBV6-4, the J call TRBJ2-7; no reliable D call. Trimming took off 2 bases at V and 0 bases at J, with 11 bases between the two ends. The germline V gene encodes CDR1 MRHNA and CDR2 SNTAGT. The CDR3 sequence is 15 residues long. CDR3 amino acids: CASSDGDRPSYEQYF. The CDR3 DNA reads TGTGCCAGCAGTGACGGAGATAGGCCCTCCTACGAGCAGTACTTC.

This clonotype was detected a few times. V is TRBV24-1 and J is TRBJ2-1; D remains ambiguous. V was clipped by 6 bases and J by 5 bases, with 4 bases between them. From germline, CDR1 is KGHDR and CDR2 SFDVKD. The CDR3 consists of 11 residues. The CDR3 DNA sequence: TGTGCCACCAGTAAGGACAATGAGCAGTTCTTC. It codes for CATSKDNEQFF.

This chain uses TRBV28 with TRBJ1-2; 7 positions agree with TRBD1. This CDR3 is 15 amino acids long. Germline V lookup: CDR1 MDHEN, CDR2 SYDVKM. Unmatched junction bases numbered 7, after V lost 5 bases and J lost 1 base. CDR3 region: CASSGTEQINYGYTF. The DNA of the CDR3 is TGTGCCAGCAGTGGGACAGAACAGATTAACTATGGCTACACCTTC.

The V call is TRBV20-1, the J call TRBJ2-7; 7 bases map to TRBD2. Germline V gene sequence: CDR1 DFQATT, CDR2 SNEGSKA (reference sequence). This CDR3 spans 12 amino acids. V shed 7 bases and J 6 bases; nucleotides not matched to a gene: 9. CDR3 in amino acids: CSGGETSIEQYF. The DNA of the CDR3 is TGCAGTGGGGGCGAGACTAGCATCGAGCAGTACTTC.

J is TRBJ2-3 and V is TRBV6-5, with a weak D call TRBD2 (6 bases). This CDR3 has 15 residues. CDR1 is MNHEY, CDR2 SVGAGI, per germline. V was clipped by 4 bases and J by 3 bases, with 14 bases between them. The CDR3 bases are TGTGCCAGCAGTTTGGCGGGAAGTGGAACAGATACGCAGTATTTT. Translation gives CASSLAGSGTDTQYF.

This clonotype has just a few counts. The chain links TRBV25-1 to TRBJ2-7, with D uncertain. This CDR3 comprises 13 residues. Trimming took off 5 bases at V and 3 bases at J, with 11 bases between the two ends. Germline assignment: CDR1 MGHDK and CDR2 SYGVNS. CDR3 sequence (DNA): TGTGCCAGCAGTTATCAGAATTACTACGAGCAGTACTTC. Protein product: CASSYQNYYEQYF.

The chain recombines TRBV5-1 with TRBJ2-7; TRBD1 aligns across 8 bases. The CDR3 totals 18 residues. The ends lost 0 bases at V and 1 base at J; junction bases unmatched: 12. Looked up from germline, CDR1 is SGHRS and CDR2 is YFSETQ. The CDR3 is CASSLAARGQGWSYEQYF. In DNA, the CDR3 is TGCGCCAGCAGCTTGGCCGCCCGAGGACAGGGTTGGTCCTACGAGCAGTACTTC.

This clonotype has more than one count but fewer than ten. The V call is TRBV28, the J call TRBJ2-3; TRBD2 might be the D (6 bases). CDR1 is MDHEN and CDR2 is SYDVKM in the germline V gene. The CDR3 runs to 14 residues. V was cut by 5 bases and J by 4 bases, with 13 bases left in between. The CDR3 here is CASSTLGEADTQYF. For the CDR3, the DNA is TGTGCCAGCAGTACTCTGGGGGAGGCAGATACGCAGTATTTT. Filled out from reference TRBV28 and TRBJ2-3, the complete variable domain reads DVKVTQSSRYLVKRTGEKVFLECVQDMDHENMFWYRQDPGLGLRLIYFSYDVKMKEKGDIPEGYSVSREKKERFSLILESASTNQTSMYLCASSTLGEADTQYFGPGTRLTVL.

The DNA for the CDR3 is TGTGCCTGCGCGGCAGGGGAATCTCAGCCCCAGCATTTT. Residues: CACAAGESQPQHF. The chain couples TRBV30 to TRBJ1-5, with D maybe TRBD1 (6 bases). Trimming removed 6 bases from V and 6 bases from J, with 15 bases in between. Per germline, CDR1 GTSNPN and CDR2 SVGIG (reference sequence). This CDR3 has 13 amino acids.

This clonotype was detected a few times. The J gene is TRBJ2-1, the V gene TRBV9; 8 nucleotides agree with TRBD2. The CDR3 is 16 amino acids. Germline V lookup: CDR1 SGDLS, CDR2 YYNGEE. V gave up 0 bases and J gave up 2 bases; unmatched junction bases: 4. The CDR3 sequence: CASSVVVAGPYNEQFF. CDR3 DNA sequence: TGTGCCAGCAGCGTAGTGGTAGCGGGACCCTACAATGAGCAGTTCTTC.

This clonotype was seen more than once but under ten times. The rearrangement links TRBV5-5 to TRBJ2-3; 8 bases line up with TRBD1. The CDR3 covers 18 residues. CDR1 SGHKS and CDR2 YYEKEE come from the germline V gene (reference sequence). With V trimmed by 2 bases and J by 2 bases, 13 bases remained unmatched. The CDR3 bases are TGTGCCAGCAGCTTAATTGTAGGCAGGGGGCGCTCCACAGATACGCAGTATTTT. Translated, it gives CASSLIVGRGRSTDTQYF.

The V and J genes are TRBV15 and TRBJ2-5; D tentatively reads TRBD1 or TRBD2 (5 bases each). V was trimmed by 0 bases and J by 4 bases, leaving 15 bases between them. The CDR3 has 16 residues. Germline-derived CDR1 and CDR2 are LNHNV and YYDKDF (reference sequence). CDR3 sequence: CATSRERVGGSETQYF. CDR3 DNA: TGTGCCACCAGCAGAGAGAGGGTTGGGGGATCAGAGACCCAGTACTTC.

This clonotype was detected only once. The CDR3 DNA sequence: TGCAGTACCGGACTTGGGGAAATGAACACTGAAGCTTTCTTT. As protein: CSTGLGEMNTEAFF. This chain links TRBV20-1 with TRBJ1-1; no clear D. V lost 8 bases, J lost 0 bases, and 16 bases lay in between. Per the germline V gene, CDR1 is DFQATT and CDR2 is SNEGSKA (reference sequence). This CDR3 has 14 amino acids.

The chain has TRBV12-3 or TRBV12-4 and TRBJ2-7; 8 bases map to TRBD2. The CDR3 extends over 11 amino acids. V shed 6 bases and J 10 bases; nucleotides not matched to a gene: 5. The CDR3 coding sequence is TGTGCCAGCAGCCGAGGGACTAGTCAGTACTTC. It translates to CASSRGTSQYF.

In this sample, this clonotype turned up a few times. The chain uses TRBV5-1 and TRBJ2-1, with 12 bases fitting TRBD2. CDR1 is SGHRS and CDR2 is YFSETQ in the germline V gene. The CDR3 runs 17 residues. The J segment lost 6 bases and the V segment lost 4 bases, leaving 11 bases of the junction unmatched. The CDR3 bases are TGCGCCAGCAGCCCCGGACTAGCGGGAAGGAGGACCAATGAGCAGTTCTTC. Amino acids: CASSPGLAGRRTNEQFF.

The chain couples TRBV5-1 to TRBJ1-6; TRBD1 matches at 8 bases. From germline, CDR1 is SGHRS and CDR2 YFSETQ. J lost 2 bases, V lost 4 bases, and 5 bases had no gene match. This CDR3 has 16 residues. The CDR3 protein is CASSPGQGPYNSPLHF. The DNA for the CDR3 is TGCGCCAGCAGCCCCGGACAGGGTCCCTATAATTCACCCCTCCACTTT.

CDR3 sequence: CASSPPGLAGERADTQYF. The CDR3, as DNA: TGCGCCAGCAGCCCACCGGGACTAGCGGGAGAAAGGGCAGATACGCAGTATTTT. The V and J genes are TRBV5-1 and TRBJ2-3; the match to TRBD2 covers 14 bases. This CDR3 comprises 18 residues. From germline, CDR1 is SGHRS and CDR2 YFSETQ. Trimming removed 4 bases from V and 4 bases from J; junction bases left unmatched: 11.

This clonotype came up many times. The V and J genes are TRBV6-1 and TRBJ2-1; weak D call: TRBD2 (5 bases). V gave up 6 bases and J gave up 7 bases, with 13 bases separating them. The germline V gene has CDR1 MNHNS and CDR2 SASEGT. There are 13 residues in the CDR3. The CDR3 DNA reads as TGTGCCAGCAGCTCTCTAGCTGGGAATGAGCAGTTCTTC. Protein: CASSSLAGNEQFF.

This clonotype was recorded a few times. J is TRBJ2-7 and V is TRBV5-1; D possibly corresponds to TRBD1 (6 bases). Germline loops: CDR1 SGHRS, CDR2 YFSETQ. V shed 4 bases and J shed 1 base, with 18 bases lying between them. The CDR3 spans 16 residues. CDR3 DNA: TGCGCCAGCAGCCCCGTCGTGACAGGTCGATCCTACGAGCAGTACTTC. Translation: CASSPVVTGRSYEQYF.

The chain uses TRBV14 and TRBJ2-1; D gene uncertain. The CDR3 loop spans 8 amino acids. The germline V gene encodes CDR1 SGHDN and CDR2 FVKESK. V was clipped by 3 bases and J by 16 bases, with 4 bases between them. CDR3 residues: CASSQGFF. The CDR3 region has the DNA TGTGCCAGCAGCCAGGGCTTCTTC.

This clonotype turned up a few times. The chain is built from TRBV7-8 and TRBJ2-3, with D maybe TRBD2 (6 bases). V was trimmed by 5 bases and J by 1 base, leaving 19 bases between them. Germline V gives CDR1 SGHVS, CDR2 FQNEAQ. The CDR3 loop spans 17 amino acids. CDR3 protein: CASSPMSGSGRTDTQYF. The CDR3 coding sequence is TGTGCCAGCAGCCCCATGTCTGGTAGCGGACGCACAGATACGCAGTATTTT. The entire variable domain, with the rest obtained from reference TRBV7-8 and TRBJ2-3, is as follows: GAGVSQSPRYKVAKRGQDVALRCDPISGHVSLFWYQQALGQGPEFLTYFQNEAQLDKSGLPSDRFFAERPEGSVSTLKIQRTQQEDSAVYLCASSPMSGSGRTDTQYFGPGTRLTVL.

This clonotype was counted only a few times. The V and J genes are TRBV7-9 and TRBJ2-1, with 12 bases matching TRBD2. Germline loops: CDR1 SEHNR, CDR2 FQNEAQ (reference sequence). CDR3 length: 15 amino acids. Trimming cost V 6 bases and J 6 bases; bases outside gene matches: 6. CDR3 DNA: TGTGCCAGCAGGATAGGACTAGCGGGAATCAATGAGCAGTTCTTC. The encoded protein is CASRIGLAGINEQFF.

This clonotype was seen only a few times. J is TRBJ2-1 and V is TRBV7-8; no clear D. The germline gives CDR1 SGHVS, CDR2 FQNEAQ. The CDR3 covers 14 residues. Trimming shortened V by 1 base and J by 2 bases, and 6 bases separated the two germline ends. Here the CDR3 reads CASSLVLAYNEQFF. DNA of the CDR3: TGTGCCAGCAGCTTAGTTCTAGCCTACAATGAGCAGTTCTTC. Supplemented by reference TRBV7-8 and TRBJ2-1, the full variable domain reads GAGVSQSPRYKVAKRGQDVALRCDPISGHVSLFWYQQALGQGPEFLTYFQNEAQLDKSGLPSDRFFAERPEGSVSTLKIQRTQQEDSAVYLCASSLVLAYNEQFFGPGTRLTVL.

The chain links TRBV6-5 to TRBJ2-5; possibly TRBD2 for D (5 bases). CDR1 is MNHEY, CDR2 SVGAGI, per germline. V lost 0 bases to trimming and J lost 2 bases, with 10 bases between them. The CDR3 extends over 15 amino acids. The CDR3 DNA reads as TGTGCCAGCAGTTACTCGAGGGTGGTACAAGAGACCCAGTACTTC. This gives the protein CASSYSRVVQETQYF.

The chain employs TRBV6-1 and TRBJ2-5, with TRBD2 matching over 10 bases. This CDR3 has 18 amino acids. The germline CDR1 and CDR2 sequences are MNHNS and SASEGT. V gave up 7 bases and J gave up 2 bases; unmatched junction bases: 16. CDR3 amino acids: CASNEGTSAHKVQETQYF. The CDR3, as DNA: TGTGCCAGCAACGAAGGGACTAGCGCCCATAAAGTACAAGAGACCCAGTACTTC.